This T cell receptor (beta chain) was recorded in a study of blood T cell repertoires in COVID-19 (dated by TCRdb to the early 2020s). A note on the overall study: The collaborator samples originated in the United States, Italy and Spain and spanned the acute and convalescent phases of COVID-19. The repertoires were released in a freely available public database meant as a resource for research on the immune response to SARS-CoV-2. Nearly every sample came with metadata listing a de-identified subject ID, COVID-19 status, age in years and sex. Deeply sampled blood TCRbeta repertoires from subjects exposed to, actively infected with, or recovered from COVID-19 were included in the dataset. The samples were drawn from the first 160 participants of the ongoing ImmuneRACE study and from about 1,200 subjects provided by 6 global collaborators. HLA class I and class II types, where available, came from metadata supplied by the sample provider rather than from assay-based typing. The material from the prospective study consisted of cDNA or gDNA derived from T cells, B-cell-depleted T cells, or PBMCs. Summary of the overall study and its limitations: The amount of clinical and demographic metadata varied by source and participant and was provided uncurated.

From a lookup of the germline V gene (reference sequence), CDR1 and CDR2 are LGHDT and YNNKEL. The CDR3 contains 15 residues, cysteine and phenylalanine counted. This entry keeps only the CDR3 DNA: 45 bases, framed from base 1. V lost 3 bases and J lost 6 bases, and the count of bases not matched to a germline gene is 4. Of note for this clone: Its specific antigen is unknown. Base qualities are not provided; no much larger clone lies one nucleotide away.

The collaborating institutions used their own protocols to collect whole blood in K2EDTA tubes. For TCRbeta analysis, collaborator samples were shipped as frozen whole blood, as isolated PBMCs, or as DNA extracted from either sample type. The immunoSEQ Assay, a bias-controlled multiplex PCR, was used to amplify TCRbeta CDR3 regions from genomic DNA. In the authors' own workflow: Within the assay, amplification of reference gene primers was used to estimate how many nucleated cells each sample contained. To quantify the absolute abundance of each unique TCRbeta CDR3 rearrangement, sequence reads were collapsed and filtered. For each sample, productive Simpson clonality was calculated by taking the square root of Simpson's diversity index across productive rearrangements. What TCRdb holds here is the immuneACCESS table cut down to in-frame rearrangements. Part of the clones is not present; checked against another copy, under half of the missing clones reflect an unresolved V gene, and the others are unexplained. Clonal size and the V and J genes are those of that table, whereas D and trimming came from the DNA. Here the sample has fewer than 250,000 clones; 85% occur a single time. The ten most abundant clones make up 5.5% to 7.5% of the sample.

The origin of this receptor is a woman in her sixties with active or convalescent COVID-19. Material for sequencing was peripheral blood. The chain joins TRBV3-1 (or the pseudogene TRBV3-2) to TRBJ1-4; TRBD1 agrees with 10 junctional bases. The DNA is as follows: TGTGCCAGCAGCCACCGGGACAGGGGTGATGAAAAACTGTTTTTT. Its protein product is CASSHRDRGDEKLFF.